A selection of T cell receptor beta chains follows, all from one sample in a study of blood T cell repertoires in COVID-19. Here immunoSEQ multiplex PCR was the method, and the copy in TCRdb shows in-frame clones only, minus some. Of 150,000 to 200,000 clones in the sample, approximately 91% were seen once. Sequences were obtained from peripheral blood. The receptor source for this set is a man aged 18-30 years with COVID-19, enrolled during active disease. Each CDR3 is given with its conserved first and last residue. Each record gives: clone size, V gene, J gene, D gene, CDR3 protein, CDR3 DNA. A D gene is named only where the DNA matches it firmly. Not every row has a clone size; where given, it reads once, few, many or a size class.

>-|TRBV6-2/TRBV6-3|TRBJ1-4|TRBD1
CASTPDRGYEKLFF
TGTGCCAGCACCCCCGACAGGGGTTATGAAAAACTGTTTTTT
>-|TRBV30|TRBJ1-5|-
CAWSVTDDQPQHF
TGTGCCTGGAGTGTAACAGACGATCAGCCCCAGCATTTT
>-|TRBV28|TRBJ2-1|TRBD2
CASSPTSGRGNEQFF
TGTGCCAGCAGCCCGACTAGCGGGAGGGGCAATGAGCAGTTCTTC
>-|TRBV19|TRBJ2-2|-
CASSIGLTLYTGELFF
TGTGCCAGTAGTATCGGACTTACCCTTTACACCGGGGAGCTGTTTTTT
>-|TRBV9|TRBJ2-2|-
CASSVNRRTNTGELFF
TGTGCCAGCAGCGTTAATCGGAGGACGAACACCGGGGAGCTGTTTTTT
>-|TRBV30|TRBJ2-7|TRBD2
CAGGGDLHDSYEQYF
TGTGCCGGGGGGGGAGACTTACACGACTCCTACGAGCAGTACTTC
>once|TRBV30|TRBJ2-5|-
CAWREDSQETQYF
TGTGCCTGGAGAGAAGACAGCCAAGAGACCCAGTACTTC
>-|TRBV28|TRBJ2-7|TRBD2
CASSLRTSGRPNEQYF
TGTGCCAGCAGTTTGAGGACTAGCGGGAGACCCAACGAGCAGTACTTC
>few|TRBV7-9|TRBJ2-7|TRBD1
CASSHRDRASYEQYF
TGTGCCAGCAGCCACCGGGACAGGGCCTCCTACGAGCAGTACTTC
>-|TRBV27|TRBJ2-5|TRBD1
CASSLGTGGSETQYF
TGTGCCAGCAGTTTAGGGACAGGGGGCTCGGAGACCCAGTACTTC
>once|TRBV7-9|TRBJ2-2|-
CASSRGGVTGELFF
TGTGCCAGCAGCCGAGGGGGAGTCACCGGGGAGCTGTTTTTT
>-|TRBV2|TRBJ2-2|-
CASSEPRVGSTGELFF
TGTGCCAGCAGTGAACCACGGGTTGGGAGCACCGGGGAGCTGTTTTTT
>-|TRBV18|TRBJ2-5|-
CASSREGAGTQYF
TGTGCCAGCTCCCGCGAGGGCGCGGGGACCCAGTACTTC
>-|TRBV6-1|TRBJ2-1|TRBD2
CASSDRSGKYNEQFF
TGTGCCAGCAGTGATCGCAGCGGGAAATACAATGAGCAGTTCTTC
>once|TRBV28|TRBJ2-7|-
CASSKSGLHYEQYF
TGTGCCAGCAGCAAGTCCGGACTTCACTACGAGCAGTACTTC
>-|TRBV29-1|TRBJ2-1|TRBD2
CSVEPRGSRDEQFF
TGCAGCGTTGAACCCCGCGGGAGCCGCGATGAGCAGTTCTTC
>-|TRBV6-2/TRBV6-3|TRBJ2-1|-
CASSYAGPSYNEQFF
TGTGCCAGCAGTTACGCGGGACCCTCCTACAATGAGCAGTTCTTC
>once|TRBV6-5|TRBJ2-2|TRBD1
CASSFRDRNTGELFF
TGTGCCAGCAGTTTTCGGGACAGGAACACCGGGGAGCTGTTTTTT
>-|TRBV7-9|TRBJ2-1|TRBD1
CASRRTQGAAYNEQFF
TGTGCCAGCAGGCGAACCCAGGGGGCGGCCTACAATGAGCAGTTCTTC
>-|TRBV18|TRBJ1-5|-
CASSPRPRENQPQHF
TGTGCCAGCTCACCGCGGCCTCGGGAAAATCAGCCCCAGCATTTT
>once|TRBV27|TRBJ1-1|-
CASSYDPRGEAFF
TGTGCCAGCAGTTACGACCCCAGGGGTGAAGCTTTCTTT
>once|TRBV7-7|TRBJ2-1|TRBD2
CASSSNSGRAPYNEQFF
TGTGCTAGCAGCTCCAATAGCGGGAGGGCCCCTTACAATGAGCAGTTCTTC
>once|TRBV7-6|TRBJ2-1|TRBD2
CASSWTSASYNEQFF
TGTGCCAGCAGCTGGACTAGCGCCTCCTACAATGAGCAGTTCTTC
>-|TRBV19|TRBJ1-1|-
CASSMGRGRNTEAFF
TGTGCCAGTAGTATGGGAAGGGGCAGGAACACTGAAGCTTTCTTT
>-|TRBV28|TRBJ1-2|-
CASNQGGERGYTF
TGTGCCAGCAATCAGGGAGGGGAGAGAGGCTACACCTTC